Listed below are T cell receptor beta chains from one sample, sequenced in a study of human thymus T cells. Sequencing used immunoSEQ multiplex PCR; TCRdb keeps in-frame clones, though not all of them. There are tens of thousands of clones in the sample; roughly 97% occur only once, and around 0.03% lies in the top ten. The specimen sequenced was thymus tissue. The receptors were gathered from a boy in the first two years of life with a congenital heart defect but otherwise immunologically healthy. Each CDR3 is given with its conserved first and last residue. D genes are given only for firm matches. The size entry is marked missing in some rows and otherwise reads once, few, many or a size class.

D gene,V gene,J gene,clone size,CDR3 protein,CDR3 DNA
NA,TRBV4-3,TRBJ2-7,NA,CASSPLEGYEQYF,TGCGCCAGCAGCCCCCTAGAGGGATACGAGCAGTACTTC
TRBD1,TRBV12-5,TRBJ2-7,NA,CASGLKGIGRDRGPRDYEQYF,TGTGCTAGTGGTTTGAAGGGAATCGGTCGGGACAGGGGGCCGAGGGACTACGAGCAGTACTTC
NA,TRBV9,TRBJ2-1,NA,CASSLRQATYNEQFF,TGTGCCAGCAGCCTCCGACAGGCCACCTACAATGAGCAGTTCTTC
NA,TRBV19,TRBJ2-6,NA,CASSIDRGETGANVLTF,TGTGCCAGTAGTATAGACAGGGGGGAAACTGGGGCCAACGTCCTGACTTTC
NA,TRBV10-3,TRBJ2-7,NA,CAIRDQYEQYF,TGTGCCATCAGGGATCAGTACGAGCAGTACTTC
NA,TRBV7-2,TRBJ2-7,NA,CASSLTYEQYF,TGTGCCAGCAGCTTAACCTACGAGCAGTACTTC
NA,TRBV7-6,TRBJ1-2,NA,CASSGRRAGQGGYAF,TGTGCCAGCAGCGGGCGTCGGGCAGGCCAAGGAGGCTACGCCTTC
TRBD1,TRBV7-9,TRBJ2-1,NA,CASSPIPGQGANEQFF,TGTGCCAGCAGCCCTATCCCGGGACAGGGGGCCAATGAGCAGTTCTTC
NA,TRBV27,TRBJ1-5,NA,CASRLSPRGGSNQPQHF,TGTGCCAGCAGACTATCCCCCCGGGGGGGATCGAATCAGCCCCAGCATTTT
TRBD1,TRBV28,TRBJ1-2,NA,CASSCEMGRGHGYGYTF,TGTGCCAGCAGTTGCGAGATGGGGAGGGGGCATGGCTATGGCTACACCTTC
NA,TRBV19,TRBJ1-2,NA,CASSPRVNYGYTF,TGTGCCAGTAGCCCAAGGGTTAACTATGGCTACACCTTC
NA,TRBV10-3,TRBJ2-7,once,CAISEVLSGLTGPVKDEQYF,TGTGCCATCAGTGAGGTTTTATCGGGTCTTACAGGGCCCGTAAAGGACGAGCAGTACTTC
TRBD2,TRBV19,TRBJ2-7,NA,CASKPAHSGRSYEQYF,TGTGCCAGTAAACCTGCACATAGCGGGAGGTCCTACGAGCAGTACTTC
TRBD1,TRBV25-1,TRBJ2-2,NA,CASSPRDRPNTGELFF,TGTGCCAGCAGTCCAAGGGACAGGCCGAACACCGGGGAGCTGTTTTTT
TRBD2,TRBV2,TRBJ2-3,NA,CASSEMFCLAGEKDTQYF,TGTGCCAGCAGTGAAATGTTTTGTCTAGCGGGAGAAAAAGATACGCAGTATTTT
NA,TRBV28,TRBJ1-5,NA,CASTLIDQPQHF,TGTGCCAGCACCCTAATCGATCAGCCCCAGCATTTT
TRBD2,TRBV28,TRBJ2-3,NA,CASSLSSWASGILQYF,TGTGCCAGCAGTTTATCCTCCTGGGCTAGCGGGATCCTGCAGTATTTT
NA,TRBV6-5,TRBJ2-3,NA,CASSYSRGSTDTQYF,TGTGCCAGCAGTTACTCGAGGGGCAGCACAGATACGCAGTATTTT
NA,TRBV11-2,TRBJ2-7,NA,CASSPRDPYEQYF,TGTGCCAGCAGCCCTAGGGACCCCTACGAGCAGTACTTC
NA,TRBV5-6,TRBJ2-5,NA,CASSNLGAEETQYF,TGTGCCAGCAGCAACTTGGGGGCGGAAGAGACCCAGTACTTC
NA,TRBV6-6,TRBJ2-3,NA,CASSYSGRDTQYF,TGTGCCAGCAGTTACTCGGGGAGGGATACGCAGTATTTT
TRBD1,TRBV28,TRBJ2-2,NA,CASSLGTGGEDGELFF,TGTGCCAGCAGTTTAGGGACAGGGGGCGAGGACGGGGAGCTGTTTTTT
TRBD1,TRBV11-2,TRBJ1-1,NA,CASSLGQGHLDTEAFF,TGTGCCAGCAGCTTAGGACAGGGGCACCTGGACACTGAAGCTTTCTTT
NA,TRBV1,TRBJ2-1,NA,CTSSQELAGDRLFF,TGCACCAGCAGCCAAGAGCTAGCGGGAGATCGCCTGTTCTTC
TRBD1,TRBV27,TRBJ1-2,NA,CASSLGSGEGRGPNGYTF,TGTGCCAGCAGTTTAGGTTCTGGGGAGGGCAGGGGGCCTAATGGCTACACCTTC
TRBD1,TRBV27,TRBJ1-1,NA,CASSLSKGQGEAFF,TGTGCCAGCAGTTTATCGAAGGGACAGGGGGAAGCTTTCTTT
NA,TRBV9,TRBJ2-2,NA,CASSVVPDHTGELFF,TGTGCCAGCAGCGTAGTTCCGGACCACACCGGGGAGCTGTTTTTT
NA,TRBV4-2,TRBJ2-1,NA,CASRNRSSYNEQFF,TGTGCCAGTCGGAACCGGAGCTCCTACAATGAGCAGTTCTTC
NA,TRBV5-1,TRBJ1-1,NA,CASRLGEQVNTEAFF,TGCGCCAGCAGGCTTGGGGAACAAGTGAACACTGAAGCTTTCTTT
NA,TRBV7-2,TRBJ2-7,NA,CASSLQGGAYEQYF,TGTGCCAGCAGCTTACAAGGGGGGGCCTACGAGCAGTACTTC
NA,TRBV6-5,TRBJ1-6,NA,CASSYSLGLGSPLHF,TGTGCCAGCAGTTACTCGTTAGGATTAGGTTCACCCCTCCACTTT
NA,TRBV5-6,TRBJ1-2,NA,CASSLVSNYGYTF,TGTGCCAGCAGCTTGGTATCTAACTATGGCTACACCTTC
NA,TRBV5-8,TRBJ2-7,NA,CASSRTVRVDEQYF,TGTGCCAGCAGCCGGACAGTAAGAGTAGACGAGCAGTACTTC
NA,TRBV27,TRBJ2-7,NA,CASSPSPGAGYEQYF,TGTGCCAGCAGTCCCTCCCCTGGGGCCGGCTACGAGCAGTACTTC
NA,TRBV7-8,TRBJ2-7,NA,CASRLGGAGEQYF,TGTGCCAGCAGATTAGGGGGGGCGGGCGAGCAGTACTTC
NA,TRBV7-3,TRBJ1-1,NA,CASSLGPRVTEAFF,TGTGCCAGCAGCTTAGGCCCCAGGGTGACTGAAGCTTTCTTT
NA,TRBV18,TRBJ1-1,once,CASSAGLLNTEAFF,TGTGCCAGCTCTGCAGGGCTCCTGAACACTGAAGCTTTCTTT
NA,TRBV27,TRBJ2-7,NA,CASSLKVGSETYEQYF,TGTGCCAGCAGTTTAAAGGTTGGTAGCGAAACCTACGAGCAGTACTTC
NA,TRBV6-1,TRBJ1-1,NA,CASSQFNTEAFF,TGTGCCAGCAGTCAATTCAACACTGAAGCTTTCTTT
NA,TRBV7-2,TRBJ2-1,NA,CASSLADAWRPDNEQFF,TGTGCCAGCAGCTTAGCGGATGCTTGGCGGCCGGACAATGAGCAGTTCTTC
NA,TRBV19,TRBJ1-1,once,CASSTNVGGRKTEAFF,TGTGCCAGTAGTACAAACGTCGGGGGGCGAAAAACTGAAGCTTTCTTT
NA,TRBV18,TRBJ1-2,NA,CASSPLKRPHFYGYTF,TGTGCCAGCTCACCCTTGAAGAGGCCCCACTTCTATGGCTACACCTTC
TRBD1,TRBV12-5,TRBJ1-6,NA,CASGLASSPGQLPNSPLHF,TGTGCTAGTGGTTTGGCCTCCTCGCCGGGACAGCTCCCTAATTCACCCCTCCACTTT
TRBD1,TRBV6-8,TRBJ1-1,NA,CASSLRGLGNTEAFF,TGTGCCAGCAGTTTGAGGGGGCTTGGGAACACTGAAGCTTTCTTT
TRBD1,TRBV27,TRBJ1-2,once,CASKPGQGDGYTF,TGTGCCAGCAAACCGGGACAGGGGGATGGCTACACCTTC
TRBD1,TRBV2,TRBJ2-3,NA,CASRTGGLRNTQYF,TGTGCCAGCAGAACAGGGGGCTTAAGGAATACGCAGTATTTT
TRBD1,TRBV29-1,TRBJ1-1,NA,CSVDKMGQENYEAFF,TGCAGCGTTGATAAAATGGGACAGGAAAACTACGAAGCTTTCTTT
NA,TRBV18,TRBJ1-5,NA,CASSPHRNPGDQPQHF,TGTGCCAGCTCACCACATCGTAACCCGGGGGATCAGCCCCAGCATTTT
TRBD1,TRBV4-1,TRBJ1-1,NA,CASSPPEGQATEAFF,TGCGCCAGCAGCCCACCCGAAGGACAGGCTACCGAAGCTTTCTTT
NA,TRBV19,TRBJ1-5,NA,CATTHSPRGRSNQPQHF,TGTGCCACCACCCATTCCCCTAGGGGGAGAAGCAATCAGCCCCAGCATTTT
NA,TRBV18,TRBJ2-7,once,CASSPPAKADPSYEQYF,TGTGCCAGCTCACCACCGGCTAAGGCAGATCCCTCCTACGAGCAGTACTTC
NA,TRBV4-1,TRBJ1-2,once,CASSQTQGPYGYTF,TGCGCCAGCAGCCAAACCCAGGGGCCCTATGGCTACACCTTC
NA,TRBV2,TRBJ2-1,NA,CASSEAYRAPFDEQFF,TGTGCCAGCAGTGAAGCCTACAGGGCCCCTTTCGATGAGCAGTTCTTC
NA,TRBV27,TRBJ2-7,NA,CASSSSGLAGGNYEQYF,NA
NA,TRBV28,TRBJ2-7,NA,CASSLKRGRSWYEQYF,TGTGCCAGCAGTTTAAAGAGGGGAAGATCTTGGTACGAGCAGTACTTC
NA,TRBV27,TRBJ2-3,NA,CASSLPGVTDTQYF,TGTGCCAGCAGTCTCCCCGGAGTCACAGATACGCAGTATTTT